This T cell receptor (beta chain) was documented in a study of breast tumors, draining lymph nodes, adjacent tissues. Study-level results: Tumors had less TCR diversity than lymph nodes, more than nontumor tissue.

After removal of 3 bases from V and 7 bases from J, the junction contained 7 bases not matched to a gene. Germline V CDR1 and CDR2: DFQATT, SNEGSKA (reference sequence). The CDR3 extends over 15 amino acids. The table lists this clonotype with many counts. Its antigen is as yet unknown. A single record per CDR3 protein comes from TCRdb applying MiXCR to the multiplex PCR reads. The sample records 83,000 or so distinct CDR3 sequences, roughly 20% being singletons. Breast cancer patients provided tissue from their axillary draining lymph nodes. This chain links TRBV20-1 with TRBJ2-1; TRBD1 matches 12 bases. This receptor was identified in a female donor with breast cancer. Some clones in this sample may be carry-over from other donors' samples. Sequencing input: axillary lymph node tissue. Here the CDR3 reads CSARWGTGGINEQFF. Written as DNA, the CDR3 is TGCAGTGCTAGGTGGGGGACAGGGGGCATAAATGAGCAGTTCTTC.